Below, 32 T cell receptor beta chains from the same sample are listed, as sequenced in a study of blood T cell repertoires in COVID-19. Profiled with immunoSEQ multiplex PCR; TCRdb holds only in-frame clones, not every one. The sample holds under 300,000 clones, more than 65% seen once. Specimen: peripheral blood. These receptors were obtained from a woman between 35 and 50 years old with active or convalescent COVID-19.

This clone has a single count. The chain uses TRBV7-2 and TRBJ1-2; 11 bases are shared with TRBD1. Trimming cost V 5 bases and J 7 bases; bases outside gene matches: 3. The CDR3 consists of 13 residues. The germline V gene encodes CDR1 SGHTA and CDR2 FQGNSA. For the CDR3, the DNA is TGTGCCAGCAGCCAGGACAGGGGGCTTGGCTACACCTTC. This translates into CASSQDRGLGYTF.

The rearrangement uses TRBV5-6 and TRBJ2-3, with a weak D call TRBD2 (5 bases). This CDR3 has 14 residues. Germline CDR1 SGHDT, CDR2 YYEEEE. V was shortened by 0 bases and J by 6 bases, with 11 bases between the two germline ends. The CDR3 DNA follows: TGTGCCAGCAGCTTGGTCGAGGGTAGGGATACGCAGTATTTT. This encodes CASSLVEGRDTQYF.

The rearrangement joins TRBV19 to TRBJ1-1; possible D gene TRBD1, 6 bases. There are 16 residues in the CDR3. Deletions cut 1 base from V and 8 bases from J, with 20 bases between. Germline V gene lookup returns CDR1 LNHDA and CDR2 SQIVND (reference sequence). CDR3 in amino acids: CASSIAPTGLFSEAFF. The CDR3 region has the DNA TGTGCCAGTAGTATAGCCCCAACAGGGCTCTTTTCCGAAGCTTTCTTT.

The chain links TRBV9 to TRBJ1-1; TRBD1 might be the D (6 bases). CDR3 length: 16 amino acids. Trimming pared 0 bases from V and 3 bases from J, leaving 15 bases between. Germline V gene sequence: CDR1 SGDLS, CDR2 YYNGEE. The DNA of the CDR3 is TGTGCCAGCAGCGTAGCTACCGGCAGGGGAGACACTGAAGCTTTCTTT. Its protein product is CASSVATGRGDTEAFF.

V and J are TRBV5-1 and TRBJ1-2, with 8 bases matching TRBD1. Germline V lookup: CDR1 SGHRS, CDR2 YFSETQ. The CDR3 is made up of 16 amino acids. V was clipped by 0 bases and J by 1 base; unmatched bases: 5. The CDR3 nucleotides are TGCGCCAGCAGCTTGGCAGGGGACAGGAGTAACTATGGCTACACCTTC. It codes for CASSLAGDRSNYGYTF.

The chain couples TRBV19 to TRBJ2-5; TRBD1 agrees at 10 bases. J gave up 4 bases and V 5 bases, and 7 bases lay outside the gene matches. The CDR3 runs to 15 residues. Germline CDR1 is LNHDA and CDR2 is SQIVND (reference sequence). In nucleotides, the CDR3 is TGTGCCAGTAGTGCCAGACAGGGGGCCCGAGAGACCCAGTACTTC. Protein product: CASSARQGARETQYF.

The chain uses TRBV7-9 and TRBJ1-1; maybe TRBD1 (6 bases). This CDR3 is built from 16 residues. V was cut by 7 bases and J by 10 bases, with 28 bases left in between. Germline values: CDR1 SEHNR, CDR2 FQNEAQ (reference sequence). CDR3 DNA sequence: TGTGCCAGCACCCGGGGGGCGGGGGAGCCCGCTCGGGGAGCTTTCTTT. Protein product: CASTRGAGEPARGAFF.

The CDR3 DNA follows: TGTGCCAGCAGTCCAGGGGGCTTGGGGAGGGAGACCCAGTACTTC. Translation gives CASSPGGLGRETQYF. V usage is TRBV28 and J usage is TRBJ2-5; TRBD1 agrees at 8 bases. The CDR3 extends over 15 amino acids. Germline V gene data show CDR1 as MDHEN and CDR2 as SYDVKM. J gave up 5 bases and V 5 bases, and 10 bases lay outside the gene matches.

The CDR3 nucleotides are TGTGCCTGGAGTGGCGGACAGGGGGCGAACACCGGGGAGCTGTTTTTT. It yields the protein CAWSGGQGANTGELFF. The genes are TRBV30 and TRBJ2-2, with 10 bases that match TRBD1. V dropped 1 base and J dropped 0; count of bases not matched to a gene: 2. Germline CDR1 is GTSNPN and CDR2 is SVGIG (reference sequence). CDR3 length: 16 residues. Based on the CDR3 plus reference TRBV30 and TRBJ2-2, the full variable domain is SQTIHQWPATLVQPVGSPLSLECTVEGTSNPNLYWYRQAAGRGLQLLFYSVGIGQISSEVPQNLSASRPQDRQFILSSKKLLLSDSGFYLCAWSGGQGANTGELFFGEGSRLTVL.

The V call is TRBV5-1, the J call TRBJ2-7; maybe TRBD2 (7 bases). Germline CDR1 and CDR2: SGHRS and YFSETQ. V was clipped by 4 bases and J by 7 bases, with 9 bases between them. There are 11 residues in the CDR3. CDR3 nucleotide sequence: TGCGCCAGCAGCCGGGGGGCGGAGCAGTACTTC. This gives the protein CASSRGAEQYF.

This chain joins TRBV15 and TRBJ2-1; D not resolved. V was clipped by 0 bases and J by 5 bases, with 11 bases between them. Germline V lookup: CDR1 LNHNV, CDR2 YYDKDF (reference sequence). The CDR3 is 15 residues long. The CDR3 coding sequence is TGTGCCACCAGCAGAGATCTGGCAGAGGACAATGAGCAGTTCTTC. Translated: CATSRDLAEDNEQFF.

The V gene is TRBV5-4, the J gene TRBJ2-7; D not certain. V dropped 4 bases and J dropped 2 bases, with 13 bases sitting between them. This CDR3 comprises 14 residues. Germline V gene sequence: CDR1 SGHNT, CDR2 YYREEE (reference sequence). The DNA of the CDR3 is TGTGCCAGCAGCCCCCGGAGTGGAACCTACGAGCAGTACTTC. It yields the protein CASSPRSGTYEQYF.

The rearrangement uses TRBV28 and TRBJ1-3, with D possibly being TRBD1 (5 bases). CDR3 length equals 15 residues. V dropped 7 bases and J dropped 3 bases, with 16 bases sitting between them. CDR1 MDHEN and CDR2 SYDVKM come from the germline V gene. The CDR3 here is CASNPTGVDGNTIYF. The CDR3 bases are TGTGCCAGCAACCCAACGGGGGTGGATGGAAACACCATATATTTT.

The chain joins TRBV19 to TRBJ1-6; 8 nucleotides line up with TRBD1. This CDR3 has 12 residues. Germline CDR1 and CDR2: LNHDA and SQIVND (reference sequence). Germline trimming cut 8 bases from V and 8 bases from J; bases unmatched to any gene: 2. In DNA form, the CDR3 reads TGTGCCAGTGGGACAGGAGATTCACCCCTCCACTTT. Its translation: CASGTGDSPLHF.

The CDR3 region has the DNA TGTGCCAGCAGCCTGGGACACGCAACTAATGAAAAACTGTTTTTT. Amino acids: CASSLGHATNEKLFF. This sequence joins TRBV6-6 and TRBJ1-4; TRBD1 might be the D (6 bases). This CDR3 comprises 15 residues. Trimming removed 6 bases from V and 0 bases from J, with 11 bases in between. Germline CDR1 MNHNY, CDR2 SVGAGI (reference sequence).

V and J are TRBV28 and TRBJ2-3; 10 bases are a match to TRBD1. The CDR3 runs to 15 residues. Losses at the gene ends were 6 bases for V and 2 bases for J; bases not matched to a gene: 5. CDR1 is MDHEN and CDR2 is SYDVKM in the germline V gene. The CDR3 nucleotides are TGTGCCAGCAGCCCCGGGACAGGGGCCACAGATACGCAGTATTTT. Amino acids: CASSPGTGATDTQYF. Complete variable domain (other parts from reference TRBV28 and TRBJ2-3): DVKVTQSSRYLVKRTGEKVFLECVQDMDHENMFWYRQDPGLGLRLIYFSYDVKMKEKGDIPEGYSVSREKKERFSLILESASTNQTSMYLCASSPGTGATDTQYFGPGTRLTVL.

The chain joins TRBV10-2 to TRBJ2-4; D is perhaps TRBD1 (6 bases). The CDR3 covers 13 residues. Germline loops: CDR1 WSHSY, CDR2 SAAADI. Deletions cut 10 bases from V and 0 bases from J, with 10 bases between. Here the CDR3 reads CANAQGAKNIQYF. DNA for the CDR3: TGCGCCAACGCACAGGGAGCCAAAAACATTCAGTACTTC.

The chain has TRBV6-5 and TRBJ1-4; D is unresolved. The CDR3 is 16 residues long. Germline CDR1 and CDR2: MNHEY and SVGAGI. V dropped 3 bases and J dropped 8 bases, with 19 bases sitting between them. In nucleotides, the CDR3 is TGTGCCAGCAGTTATGATTCTAGCGCGGGAGGGGAAAAACTGTTTTTT. This encodes CASSYDSSAGGEKLFF.

This chain uses TRBV6-5 with TRBJ2-1, with D possibly being TRBD2 (6 bases). Germline CDR1 and CDR2: MNHEY and SVGAGI. The length of the CDR3 is 15 residues. V lost 5 bases to trimming and J lost 1 base, with 12 bases between them. CDR3 in amino acids: CASSPGLASYNEQFF. In nucleotides, the CDR3 is TGTGCCAGCAGTCCGGGACTCGCTTCCTACAATGAGCAGTTCTTC.

The genes are TRBV5-5 and TRBJ2-3; D unclear. The CDR3 totals 17 residues. Trimming took off 0 bases at V and 2 bases at J, with 16 bases between the two ends. Germline CDR1 SGHKS, CDR2 YYEKEE (reference sequence). DNA of the CDR3: TGTGCCAGCAGCTTGGGCTTCACTGAACTTATCACAGATACGCAGTATTTT. As protein: CASSLGFTELITDTQYF.

The gene calls are TRBV11-2 and TRBJ2-7; 10 nucleotides agree with TRBD1. Germline V gene sequence: CDR1 SGHAT, CDR2 FQNNGV. CDR3 length: 15 amino acids. Trimming removed 4 bases from V and 6 bases from J; junction bases left unmatched: 9. The CDR3 region has the DNA TGTGCCAGCAGCTCCGGGACAGGGGTATTTTCCGAGCAGTACTTC. It encodes CASSSGTGVFSEQYF.

The CDR3 here is CASSKVLGKGPNIQYF. The CDR3 DNA follows: TGCGCCAGCAGCAAGGTCTTGGGCAAGGGGCCAAACATTCAGTACTTC. The V gene is TRBV4-1, the J gene TRBJ2-4; the D gene is possibly TRBD1 (5 bases). There are 16 residues in the CDR3. Trimming shortened V by 5 bases and J by 6 bases, and 20 bases separated the two germline ends. CDR1 and CDR2 from the germline V gene are MGHRA and YSYEKL.

The chain is built from TRBV29-1 and TRBJ1-2, with 9 bases lining up with TRBD1. V shed 5 bases and J 14 bases; nucleotides not matched to a gene: 15. Germline assignment: CDR1 SQVTM and CDR2 ANQGSEA. CDR3 size: 13 residues. The CDR3 sequence: CSVLSGTGWGITF. The CDR3 region has the DNA TGCAGCGTTTTAAGCGGGACAGGGTGGGGGATAACCTTC.

This rearrangement joins TRBV5-1 to TRBJ2-1; TRBD1 aligns across 10 bases. With V trimmed by 4 bases and J by 6 bases, 7 bases remained unmatched. Germline CDR1 reads SGHRS; CDR2 reads YFSETQ. This CDR3 contains 15 residues. The CDR3 protein is CASSPTGGGRNEQFF. CDR3 nucleotide sequence: TGCGCCAGCAGCCCGACAGGGGGCGGCCGCAATGAGCAGTTCTTC.

In its sample, this clone was seen a few times. J is TRBJ1-3 and V is TRBV2, with D maybe TRBD1 (5 bases). Germline CDR1 reads SNHLY; CDR2 reads FYNNEI. The V end was cut by 9 bases, the J end by 4 bases, with 19 bases between. This CDR3 has 15 amino acids. The CDR3 DNA follows: TGTGCCAGTAACAAAGGACACGGCGGAGGAAACACCATATATTTT. This codes for CASNKGHGGGNTIYF.

The chain couples TRBV11-1 to TRBJ2-7, with D possibly TRBD2 on 6 matching bases. The CDR3 covers 13 residues. V was shortened by 3 bases and J by 6 bases, with 12 bases between the two germline ends. Looked up from germline, CDR1 is SGHAT and CDR2 is FQDESV (reference sequence). Here the CDR3 reads CASSLEGIGEQYV. Here the CDR3 DNA reads TGTGCCAGCAGCTTGGAGGGGATCGGCGAGCAGTACGTC.

The chain combines TRBV28 with TRBJ1-1, with a tentative D call TRBD1 (6 bases). This CDR3 spans 16 amino acids. The V end was cut by 3 bases, the J end by 6 bases, with 20 bases between. Germline V lookup: CDR1 MDHEN, CDR2 SYDVKM. The CDR3, as DNA: TGTGCCAGCAGTTTGGGGGCAGGGGTCGACTCCGCTGAAGCTTTCTTT. This translates into CASSLGAGVDSAEAFF.

The rearrangement uses TRBV5-4 and TRBJ2-7; TRBD2 agrees at 11 bases. Germline trimming cut 4 bases from V and 5 bases from J; bases unmatched to any gene: 8. The CDR3 is 15 residues long. The germline V gene has CDR1 SGHNT and CDR2 YYREEE (reference sequence). The CDR3 loop reads CASSMGLAAENEQYF. As DNA, the CDR3 is TGTGCCAGCAGCATGGGACTAGCGGCCGAGAACGAGCAGTACTTC.

This clone was recorded many times. This chain uses TRBV10-3 with TRBJ2-7; 9 bases are shared with TRBD1. The length of the CDR3 is 15 residues. Germline values: CDR1 ENHRY, CDR2 SYGVKD. Trimming removed 3 bases from V and 9 bases from J; junction bases left unmatched: 12. The CDR3, as DNA: TGTGCCATCAGTGACCCAAGGACAGGGGAAAACTGGCAGTACTTC. Translating it yields CAISDPRTGENWQYF.

This rearrangement joins TRBV4-1 to TRBJ1-4; 10 nucleotides line up with TRBD1. V was clipped by 4 bases and J by 4 bases; unmatched bases: 6. The CDR3 consists of 16 residues. Germline V gene lookup returns CDR1 MGHRA and CDR2 YSYEKL. CDR3 coding DNA: TGCGCCAGCAGCCGAGGACAGGGGGAAGGTAATGAAAAACTGTTTTTT. Residues: CASSRGQGEGNEKLFF.

The chain combines TRBV11-2 with TRBJ1-5, with 7 nucleotides matching TRBD1. CDR1 SGHAT and CDR2 FQNNGV come from the germline V gene. V dropped 5 bases and J dropped 2; count of bases not matched to a gene: 6. CDR3 length: 15 amino acids. CDR3 in amino acids: CASSPGTVGNQPQHF. The CDR3 DNA reads TGTGCCAGCAGCCCCGGGACAGTGGGCAATCAGCCCCAGCATTTT. Together with reference TRBV11-2 and TRBJ1-5, the CDR3 gives the full variable domain: EAGVAQSPRYKIIEKRQSVAFWCNPISGHATLYWYQQILGQGPKLLIQFQNNGVVDDSQLPKDRFSAERLKGVDSTLKIQPAKLEDSAVYLCASSPGTVGNQPQHFGDGTRLSIL.

This rearrangement joins TRBV6-5 to TRBJ1-6, with 7 bases lining up with TRBD1. Losses at the gene ends were 7 bases for V and 5 bases for J; bases not matched to a gene: 5. This CDR3 contains 14 residues. The germline V gene has CDR1 MNHEY and CDR2 SVGAGI. For the CDR3, the DNA is TGTGCCAGCACCCTCGACAGGGATAATTCACCCCTCCACTTT. Translated: CASTLDRDNSPLHF.